These T cell receptor beta chains were read from a single sample in a study of T cells after posttransplantation cyclophosphamide. Sequencing was performed with immunoSEQ multiplex PCR; in TCRdb, only in-frame clones are kept and a portion is missing. This repertoire shows tens of thousands of clones, roughly 84% found once; its top ten account for 2.5% to 3%. Sequencing was carried out using PBMCs. The receptors derive from a man aged 25-45 years with a blood cancer, CMV-positive, and with a related stem cell donor. The conserved cysteine and the conserved F or W are not part of the CDR3 here. Clone size is not always given. Where it is, it says once, few, many or a class for expanded clones.

J | V | size | CDR3
TRBJ1-2 | TRBV28 | NA | ASSTTGGLRGGHGYT
TRBJ2-1 | TRBV4-3 | NA | ASSHKFAGTSGTYNEQF
TRBJ2-5 | TRBV6-5 | NA | ASRRGQGAYETQY
TRBJ2-5 | TRBV7-8 | NA | ASSLRQVWRETQY
TRBJ2-7 | TRBV18 | NA | ASSLRGLSYEQY
TRBJ1-5 | TRBV7-2 | NA | AIGQGNQPQH
TRBJ2-7 | TRBV5-4 | few | ASSSRSYEQY
TRBJ1-1 | TRBV6-4 | NA | ASSRTGQTEAF
TRBJ1-5 | TRBV7-9 | NA | ASSLEQLGQPQH
TRBJ1-2 | TRBV18 | NA | ASSPLELDRTGPAGYT
TRBJ1-3 | TRBV4-3 | NA | ASSPTLLPALGNTIY
TRBJ2-2 | TRBV11-2 | NA | ASSFTSGEELF
TRBJ2-7 | TRBV4-2 | once | ASSQGGTSGNYEQY
TRBJ2-5 | TRBV10-3 | NA | AISESGALETQY
TRBJ2-6 | TRBV4-3 | NA | ASSQDLSMGLASWANVLT
TRBJ2-2 | TRBV6-6 | NA | ASSHSGRGELF
TRBJ2-1 | TRBV14 | NA | ASSPLQLAGGNEQF
TRBJ2-7 | TRBV5-5 | NA | ASSLGTGPYEQY
TRBJ2-7 | TRBV7-2 | NA | ASSLSPSGGYEQY
TRBJ1-3 | TRBV18 | NA | ASSPVGSSGNTIY
TRBJ1-2 | TRBV7-2 | NA | ASSFDRDSTGYT
TRBJ2-5 | TRBV12-5 | few | ASGLGQGDAETQY
TRBJ1-2 | TRBV28 | once | ASRRGNNNGYT
TRBJ2-7 | TRBV10-3 | NA | AISEPAGGQGSDEQY
TRBJ2-7 | TRBV5-1 | NA | ASSLAGSSGSEQY
TRBJ2-7 | TRBV7-2 | few | ASSPPGLAGGPEQY
TRBJ1-2 | TRBV28 | NA | ASSLLPDRDNYGYT
TRBJ1-1 | TRBV15 | few | ATSRDQEGALVAF
TRBJ1-3 | TRBV6-5 | NA | ASSYSGHSGNTIY
TRBJ1-1 | TRBV7-3 | NA | ASSFAGNTEAF
TRBJ2-2 | TRBV7-2 | once | ASRVQVTGELF
TRBJ1-4 | TRBV19 | NA | ASRGRTGTNNEKLF
TRBJ1-1 | TRBV11-3 | once | ASSLDRRGRAF
TRBJ2-1 | TRBV7-3 | few | ASSLLTRNNEQF
TRBJ2-5 | TRBV5-6 | NA | ASSSGGWTQY
TRBJ2-7 | TRBV10-3 | NA | AISQSSEQY
TRBJ2-2 | TRBV5-4 | NA | ASSLHTGELF
TRBJ2-3 | TRBV9 | NA | ASSVASLGTMRTQY
TRBJ2-1 | TRBV5-8 | NA | ASSRLGGSSYNEQF
TRBJ1-2 | TRBV18 | NA | ASSPIQGSGYT
TRBJ2-5 | TRBV5-1 | NA | ASSPGQIQETQY
TRBJ2-3 | TRBV5-5 | once | ASRDYRVTDTQY
TRBJ2-3 | TRBV2 | NA | ASITLADTQY
TRBJ2-5 | TRBV28 | NA | ASSSTGTGVETQY
TRBJ2-5 | TRBV5-6 | NA | ASSLAGGWGETQY
TRBJ2-1 | TRBV18 | NA | ASSPRASGSSYNEQF
TRBJ1-5 | TRBV28 | NA | ASSTGSIKPQH
TRBJ2-1 | TRBV11-3 | NA | ASSLDGGRENNEQF
TRBJ2-1 | TRBV7-3 | few | ASSSRQGSYNEQF
TRBJ2-1 | TRBV4-2 | NA | ASSPLAGGNNEQF
TRBJ1-5 | TRBV28 | once | ASSRQGHSNQPQH
TRBJ1-2 | TRBV7-8 | NA | ASSLTLQNYGYT
TRBJ2-7 | TRBV7-8 | NA | ASSAIHDRPIEQY
TRBJ2-1 | TRBV15 | NA | ATGGGAGNEQF
TRBJ2-7 | TRBV7-8 | NA | ASTLSGGRASYEQY
TRBJ2-7 | TRBV28 | once | ASVDRGYEQY
TRBJ2-7 | TRBV5-1 | NA | ASSRPESYEQY